A selection of T cell receptor beta chains follows, all from one sample in a study of blood T cell repertoires in COVID-19. Method: immunoSEQ multiplex PCR; TCRdb's copy keeps in-frame clones and lacks some. The repertoire includes under 400,000 clones, 90% of them detected once, and 6.5% sits in the top ten. What was sequenced was peripheral blood. Source of these receptors: a man aged 18 to 30 with active or convalescent COVID-19. Both conserved end residues are trimmed from each CDR3. Each record gives: CDR3 protein, D gene, V gene. The D gene is left open where the match is weak.

CDR3: ASSQVGYGYT; D: .; V: TRBV4-1
CDR3: ASSPRLAGGFNEQF; D: TRBD2; V: TRBV7-3
CDR3: ASSLRRGSGYT; D: .; V: TRBV7-3
CDR3: ASTIWDSSPLH; D: TRBD1; V: TRBV12-3/TRBV12-4
CDR3: ASSVVVRGAPDTQY; D: .; V: TRBV9
CDR3: SVGRDSYGYT; D: TRBD1; V: TRBV29-1
CDR3: ASSPNGLAGNTGELF; D: TRBD2; V: TRBV18
CDR3: ASTTRRDSGYT; D: .; V: TRBV28
CDR3: SVEVLIPGVGETQY; D: .; V: TRBV29-1
CDR3: ASSPPSGVSSYNEQF; D: TRBD2; V: TRBV18
CDR3: ASSRSGSSTDTQY; D: .; V: TRBV13
CDR3: ASSLLPQETQY; D: .; V: TRBV5-1
CDR3: ASTRTGNGYT; D: TRBD1; V: TRBV12-3/TRBV12-4